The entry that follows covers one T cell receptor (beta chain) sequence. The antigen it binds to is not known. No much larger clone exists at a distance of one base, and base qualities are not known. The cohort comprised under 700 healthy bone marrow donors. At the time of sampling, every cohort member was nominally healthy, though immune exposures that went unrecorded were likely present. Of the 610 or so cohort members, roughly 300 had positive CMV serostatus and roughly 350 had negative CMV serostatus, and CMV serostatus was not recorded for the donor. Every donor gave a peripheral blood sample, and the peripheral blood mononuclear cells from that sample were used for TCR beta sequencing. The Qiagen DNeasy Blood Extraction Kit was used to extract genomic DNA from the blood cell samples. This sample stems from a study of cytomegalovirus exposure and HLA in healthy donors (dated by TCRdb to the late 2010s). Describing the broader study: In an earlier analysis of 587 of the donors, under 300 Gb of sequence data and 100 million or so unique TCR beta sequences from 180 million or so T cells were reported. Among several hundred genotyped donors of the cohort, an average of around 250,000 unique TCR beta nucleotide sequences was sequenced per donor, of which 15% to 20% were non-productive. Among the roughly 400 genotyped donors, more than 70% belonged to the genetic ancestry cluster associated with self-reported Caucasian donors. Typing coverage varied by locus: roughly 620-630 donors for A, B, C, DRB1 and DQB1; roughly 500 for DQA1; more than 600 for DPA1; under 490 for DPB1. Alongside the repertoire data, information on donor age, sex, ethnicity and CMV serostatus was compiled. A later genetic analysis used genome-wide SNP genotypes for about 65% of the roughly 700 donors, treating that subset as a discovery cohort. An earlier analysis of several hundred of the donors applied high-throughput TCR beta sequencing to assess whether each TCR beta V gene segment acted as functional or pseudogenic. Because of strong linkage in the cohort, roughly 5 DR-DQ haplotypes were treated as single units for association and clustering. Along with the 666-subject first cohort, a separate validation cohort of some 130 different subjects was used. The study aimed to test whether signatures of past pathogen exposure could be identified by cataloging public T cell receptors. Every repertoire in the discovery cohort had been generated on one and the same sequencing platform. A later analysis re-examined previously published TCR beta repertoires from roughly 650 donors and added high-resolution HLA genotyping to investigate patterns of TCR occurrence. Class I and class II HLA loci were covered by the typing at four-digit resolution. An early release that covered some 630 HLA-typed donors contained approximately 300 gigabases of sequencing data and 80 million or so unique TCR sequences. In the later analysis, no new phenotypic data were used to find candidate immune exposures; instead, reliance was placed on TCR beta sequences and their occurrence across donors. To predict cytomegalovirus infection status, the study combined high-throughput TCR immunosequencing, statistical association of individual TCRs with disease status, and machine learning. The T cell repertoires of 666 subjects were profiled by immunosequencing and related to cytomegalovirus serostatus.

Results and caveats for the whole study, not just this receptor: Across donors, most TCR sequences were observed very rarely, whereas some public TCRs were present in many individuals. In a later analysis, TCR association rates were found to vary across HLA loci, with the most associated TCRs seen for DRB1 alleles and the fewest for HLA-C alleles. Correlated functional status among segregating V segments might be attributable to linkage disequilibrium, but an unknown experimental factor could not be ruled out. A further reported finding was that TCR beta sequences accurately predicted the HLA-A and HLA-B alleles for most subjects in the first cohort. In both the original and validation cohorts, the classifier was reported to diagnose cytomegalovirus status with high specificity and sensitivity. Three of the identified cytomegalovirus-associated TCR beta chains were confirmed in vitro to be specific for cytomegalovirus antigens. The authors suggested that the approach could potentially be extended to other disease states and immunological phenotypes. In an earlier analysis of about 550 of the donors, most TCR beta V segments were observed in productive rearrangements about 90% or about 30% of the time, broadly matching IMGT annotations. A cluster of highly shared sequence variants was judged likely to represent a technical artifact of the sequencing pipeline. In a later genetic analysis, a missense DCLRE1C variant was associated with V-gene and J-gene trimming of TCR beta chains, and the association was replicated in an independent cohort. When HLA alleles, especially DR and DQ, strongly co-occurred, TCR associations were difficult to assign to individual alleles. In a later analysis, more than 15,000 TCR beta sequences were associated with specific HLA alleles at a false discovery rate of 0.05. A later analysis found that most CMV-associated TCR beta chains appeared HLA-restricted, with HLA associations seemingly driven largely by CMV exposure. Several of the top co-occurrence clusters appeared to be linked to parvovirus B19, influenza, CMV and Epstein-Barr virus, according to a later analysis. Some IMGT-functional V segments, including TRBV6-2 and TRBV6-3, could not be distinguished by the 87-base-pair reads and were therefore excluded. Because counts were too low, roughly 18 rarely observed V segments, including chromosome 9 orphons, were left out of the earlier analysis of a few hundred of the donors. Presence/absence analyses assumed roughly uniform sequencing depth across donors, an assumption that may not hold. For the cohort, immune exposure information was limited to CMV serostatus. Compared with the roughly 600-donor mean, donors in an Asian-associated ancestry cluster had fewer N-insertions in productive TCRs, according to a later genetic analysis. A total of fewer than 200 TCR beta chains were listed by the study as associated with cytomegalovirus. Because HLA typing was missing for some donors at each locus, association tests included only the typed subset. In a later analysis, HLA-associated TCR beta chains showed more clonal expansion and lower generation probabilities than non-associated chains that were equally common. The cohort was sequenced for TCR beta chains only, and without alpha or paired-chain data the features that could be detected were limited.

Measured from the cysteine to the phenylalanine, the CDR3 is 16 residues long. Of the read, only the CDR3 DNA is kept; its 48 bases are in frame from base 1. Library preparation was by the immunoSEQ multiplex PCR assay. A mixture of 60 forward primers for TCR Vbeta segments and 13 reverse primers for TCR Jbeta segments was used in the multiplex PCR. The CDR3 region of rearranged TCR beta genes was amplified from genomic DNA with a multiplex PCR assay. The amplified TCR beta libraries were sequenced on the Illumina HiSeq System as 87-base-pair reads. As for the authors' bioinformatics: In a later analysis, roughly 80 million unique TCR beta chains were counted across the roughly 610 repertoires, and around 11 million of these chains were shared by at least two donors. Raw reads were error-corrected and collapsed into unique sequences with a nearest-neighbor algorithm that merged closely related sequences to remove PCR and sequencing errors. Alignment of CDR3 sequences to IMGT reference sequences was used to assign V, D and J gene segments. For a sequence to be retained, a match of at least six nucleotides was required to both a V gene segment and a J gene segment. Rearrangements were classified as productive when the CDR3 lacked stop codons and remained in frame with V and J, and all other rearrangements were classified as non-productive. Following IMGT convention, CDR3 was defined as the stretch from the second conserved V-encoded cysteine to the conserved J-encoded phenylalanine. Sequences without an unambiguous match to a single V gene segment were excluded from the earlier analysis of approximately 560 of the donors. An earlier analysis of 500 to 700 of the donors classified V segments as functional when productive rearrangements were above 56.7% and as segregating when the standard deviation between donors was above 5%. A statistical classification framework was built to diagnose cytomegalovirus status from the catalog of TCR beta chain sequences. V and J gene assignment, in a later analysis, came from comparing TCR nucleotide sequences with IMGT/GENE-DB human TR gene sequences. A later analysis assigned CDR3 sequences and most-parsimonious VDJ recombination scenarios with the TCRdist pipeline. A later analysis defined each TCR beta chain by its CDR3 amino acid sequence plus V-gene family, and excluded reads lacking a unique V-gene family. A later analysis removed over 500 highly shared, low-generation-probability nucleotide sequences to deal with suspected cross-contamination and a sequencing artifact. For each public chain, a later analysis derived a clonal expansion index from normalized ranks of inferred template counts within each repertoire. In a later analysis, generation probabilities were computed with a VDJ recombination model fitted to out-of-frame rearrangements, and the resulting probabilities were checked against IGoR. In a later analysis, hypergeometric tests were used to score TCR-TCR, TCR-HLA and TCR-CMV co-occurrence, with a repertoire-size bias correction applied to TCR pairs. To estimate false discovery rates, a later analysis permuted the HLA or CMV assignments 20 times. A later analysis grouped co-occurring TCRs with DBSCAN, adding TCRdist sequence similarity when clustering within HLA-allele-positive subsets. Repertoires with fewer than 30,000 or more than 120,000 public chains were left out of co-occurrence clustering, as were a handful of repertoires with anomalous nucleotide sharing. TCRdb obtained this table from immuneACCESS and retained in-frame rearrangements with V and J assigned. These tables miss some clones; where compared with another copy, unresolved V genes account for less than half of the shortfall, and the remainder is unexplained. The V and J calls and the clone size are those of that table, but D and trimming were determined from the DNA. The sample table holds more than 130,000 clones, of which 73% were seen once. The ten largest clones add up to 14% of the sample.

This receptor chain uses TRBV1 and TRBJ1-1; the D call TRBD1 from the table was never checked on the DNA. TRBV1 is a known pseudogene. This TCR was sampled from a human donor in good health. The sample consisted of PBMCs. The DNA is TGCACCAGCAGCCAACTGACAGGGAAAGGGCACACTGAAGCTTTCTTT. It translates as CTSSQLTGKGHTEAFF.